One TCR beta chain is described in this entry. The junction does not match germline at one end; this may be a read error. Germline CDR1 and CDR2: SGHVS and FQNEAQ. CDR3 length: 15 residues. TCRdb analysed the 5' RACE reads with MiXCR anew, one entry per CDR3 protein. The table has about 54,000 distinct CDR3 sequences, approximately 17% seen once. This receptor was taken from a female donor with breast cancer. The rearrangement uses TRBV7-8 and TRBJ2-7; 10 positions agree with TRBD2. The sample was naive CD4+ T cells sorted from blood. The subset here: naive CD4+ T cells, CD4+CD45RA+CD25-. The CDR3 sequence: CASASEGLATYEQYF. The CDR3 DNA is TGTGCCAGCGCCTCAGAGGGACTAGCGACCTACGAGCAATACTTC.